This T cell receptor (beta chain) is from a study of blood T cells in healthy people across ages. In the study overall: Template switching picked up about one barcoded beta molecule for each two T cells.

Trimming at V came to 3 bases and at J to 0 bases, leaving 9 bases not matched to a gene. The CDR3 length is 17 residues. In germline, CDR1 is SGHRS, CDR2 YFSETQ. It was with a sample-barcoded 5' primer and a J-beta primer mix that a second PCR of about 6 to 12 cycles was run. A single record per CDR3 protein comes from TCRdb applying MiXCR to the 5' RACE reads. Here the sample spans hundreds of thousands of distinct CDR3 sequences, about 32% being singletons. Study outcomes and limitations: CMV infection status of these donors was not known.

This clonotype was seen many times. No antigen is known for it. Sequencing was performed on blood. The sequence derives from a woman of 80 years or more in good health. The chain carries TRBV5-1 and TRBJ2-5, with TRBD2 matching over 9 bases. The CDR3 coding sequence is TGCGCCAGCAGCTACAAATCTACTAGCGGGTACCAAGAGACCCAGTACTTC. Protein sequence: CASSYKSTSGYQETQYF.